The rows below give T cell receptor beta chains drawn from one sample of a study of shared clonotypes between healthy human individuals. The protocol was immunoSEQ multiplex PCR, while the TCRdb copy is restricted to in-frame clones and leaves out a portion. The sample holds over 2 million clones, around 90% seen once. Sequenced input: naive CD4+ T cells from PBMCs. The receptors were sampled from a man between 18 and 29 years old in good health. Some clones in this sample may be carry-over from other donors' samples. The CDR3 runs from the conserved cysteine through the conserved F or W. D genes are given only for firm matches. Clone size is given for some rows only: seen once, a few or many times, or a class if the clone is expanded.

size	V	D	J	CDR3	DNA
.	TRBV2	.	TRBJ2-5	CASSGRAGQETQYF	TGTGCCAGCAGTGGGAGGGCCGGGCAAGAGACCCAGTACTTC
.	TRBV19	TRBD1	TRBJ1-1	CASNQGAVTEAFF	TGTGCCAGTAACCAGGGGGCGGTCACTGAAGCTTTCTTT
.	TRBV18	TRBD1	TRBJ2-3	CASSPFQTGGTDTQYF	TGTGCCAGCTCACCGTTTCAGACAGGGGGCACAGATACGCAGTATTTT
.	TRBV9	TRBD2	TRBJ2-7	CASSVGPSGGYEQYF	TGTGCCAGCAGCGTAGGCCCTAGCGGGGGTTACGAGCAGTACTTC
.	TRBV27	TRBD2	TRBJ2-3	CASSRPSGRMGDTQYF	TGTGCCAGCAGTAGGCCTAGCGGGAGGATGGGAGATACGCAGTATTTT
.	TRBV7-9	TRBD2	TRBJ2-2	CASSSTGTSYIGELFF	TGTGCCAGCAGCTCGACCGGGACTAGCTATATCGGGGAGCTGTTTTTT
few	TRBV29-1	.	TRBJ1-1	CSVVPGAPPMNTEAFF	TGCAGCGTTGTTCCGGGCGCGCCTCCTATGAACACTGAAGCTTTCTTT
.	TRBV4-1	.	TRBJ1-2	CASSVQQGLGYTF	TGCGCCAGCAGCGTTCAACAGGGTCTTGGCTACACCTTC
.	TRBV18	TRBD2	TRBJ2-7	CASSPTSGRTYEQYF	TGTGCCAGCTCACCGACTAGCGGGAGAACCTACGAGCAGTACTTC
.	TRBV28	TRBD1	TRBJ1-2	CASLTGVYGYTF	TGTGCCAGTCTGACAGGGGTCTATGGCTACACCTTC
.	TRBV21-1	.	TRBJ1-5	CASSKEGGRGPQPQHF	TGTGCCAGCAGCAAAGAAGGGGGCAGGGGGCCTCAGCCCCAGCATTTT
.	TRBV6-6	.	TRBJ1-5	CASTQHGGLTQPQHF	TGTGCCAGCACCCAGCATGGAGGGTTGACTCAGCCCCAGCATTTT
.	TRBV6-5	.	TRBJ2-1	CASSYKGSSYNEQFF	TGTGCCAGCAGTTATAAGGGGTCCAGTTACAATGAGCAGTTCTTC
.	TRBV5-5	.	TRBJ1-5	CASSLEAGYSNQPQHF	TGTGCCAGCAGCTTAGAGGCGGGATATAGCAATCAGCCCCAGCATTTT
.	TRBV2	.	TRBJ2-2	CASSERTENTGELFF	TGTGCCAGCAGTGAAAGGACAGAGAACACCGGGGAGCTGTTTTTT
once	TRBV9	.	TRBJ2-1	CASSVGQGRDNEQFF	TGTGCCAGCAGCGTAGGGCAGGGACGGGACAATGAGCAGTTCTTC
.	TRBV25-1	.	TRBJ1-1	CASSEPRGGTEAFF	TGTGCCAGCAGTGAACCCCGCGGGGGCACTGAAGCTTTCTTT
once	TRBV6-1	TRBD1	TRBJ2-2	CASGGQGDTGELFF	TGTGCCAGCGGGGGACAGGGGGACACCGGGGAGCTGTTTTTT
.	TRBV28	TRBD1	TRBJ1-2	CASSRSDTGASGYTF	TGTGCCAGCAGCCGTTCAGACACAGGGGCTTCTGGCTACACCTTC
.	TRBV9	.	TRBJ2-3	CASSVRTHEAAQYF	TGTGCCAGCAGCGTGAGGACCCACGAGGCTGCGCAGTATTTT
.	TRBV28	.	TRBJ1-2	CASSLPRGGYGYTF	TGTGCCAGCAGCCTGCCGAGGGGGGGGTATGGCTACACCTTC
.	TRBV7-3	.	TRBJ1-1	CASAQKNTEAFF	TGTGCCAGCGCGCAGAAGAACACTGAAGCTTTCTTT
.	TRBV6-6	.	TRBJ2-3	CASTNPGGSDTQYF	TGTGCCAGCACAAACCCAGGAGGCTCAGATACGCAGTATTTT
.	TRBV18	.	TRBJ1-1	CASSPFDPGTNTEAFF	TGTGCCAGCTCACCCTTCGACCCCGGGACAAACACTGAAGCTTTCTTT
.	TRBV11-2	.	TRBJ2-3	CASSHAGTALIWQYF	TGTGCCAGCAGCCACGCCGGGACGGCCTTAATCTGGCAGTATTTT
few	TRBV27	.	TRBJ1-2	CASRLRLGYGYTF	TGTGCCAGCAGGCTACGTCTAGGGTATGGCTACACCTTC
.	TRBV9	.	TRBJ1-1	CASSSRGVMNTEAFF	TGTGCCAGCAGCTCAAGAGGGGTAATGAACACTGAAGCTTTCTTT
.	TRBV21-1	.	TRBJ2-3	CASSASCGRALDTQYF	TGTGCCAGCAGCGCCTCCTGCGGGAGGGCCTTAGATACGCAGTATTTT
.	TRBV5-6	.	TRBJ2-1	CASSKRGGWNEQFF	TGTGCCAGCAGCAAACGAGGAGGTTGGAATGAGCAGTTCTTC
.	TRBV4-2	TRBD2	TRBJ2-3	CASSQGIAGGAGTDTQYF	TGTGCCAGCAGCCAAGGGATAGCGGGAGGGGCAGGCACAGATACGCAGTATTTT
.	TRBV27	.	TRBJ1-2	CASSFKAIPRDYGYTF	TGTGCCAGCAGTTTTAAGGCGATCCCCCGAGACTATGGCTACACCTTC
.	TRBV9	.	TRBJ2-5	CASSAGDSQETQYF	TGTGCCAGCAGCGCGGGAGATTCTCAAGAGACCCAGTACTTC
.	TRBV11-1	TRBD2	TRBJ2-1	CASSLTSGRVNEQFF	TGTGCCAGCAGCCTTACTAGCGGGAGAGTCAATGAGCAGTTCTTC
.	TRBV11-1	TRBD1	TRBJ2-6	CASSKGASSGANVLTF	TGTGCCAGCAGCAAGGGGGCCAGCTCTGGGGCCAACGTCCTGACTTTC
.	TRBV27	TRBD2	TRBJ2-5	CASSSLGGGQETQYF	TGTGCCAGCAGCTCACTGGGGGGGGGCCAAGAGACCCAGTACTTC
.	TRBV5-1	TRBD2	TRBJ2-1	CASSLGVAGNEQFF	TGCGCCAGCAGCTTGGGGGTAGCGGGCAATGAGCAGTTCTTC
.	TRBV28	.	TRBJ1-5	CASSPLGPQHF	TGTGCCAGCAGTCCCTTAGGGCCCCAGCATTTT
.	TRBV28	TRBD1	TRBJ2-7	CASSATGQLYEQYF	TGTGCCAGCAGTGCTACGGGACAGTTATACGAGCAGTACTTC
.	TRBV30	.	TRBJ2-2	CAWRSTGELFF	TGTGCCTGGAGAAGCACCGGGGAGCTGTTTTTT
.	TRBV13	.	TRBJ1-5	CAPYSVVVGSNQPQHF	TGTGCCCCTTATAGCGTGGTGGTAGGATCCAATCAGCCCCAGCATTTT
few	TRBV5-6	TRBD2	TRBJ2-2	CASSFGLAGDTGELFF	TGTGCCAGCAGCTTCGGACTAGCGGGAGATACCGGGGAGCTGTTTTTT
.	TRBV25-1	TRBD1	TRBJ2-1	CANGTGHEQFF	TGTGCCAACGGGACAGGGCATGAGCAGTTCTTC
.	TRBV6-1	TRBD2	TRBJ2-1	CASPGLGGFSEQFF	TGTGCCAGCCCGGGACTAGGCGGATTTAGTGAGCAGTTCTTC
.	TRBV5-1	.	TRBJ2-7	CASSLGTVSYEQYF	TGCGCCAGCAGCTTAGGGACGGTGTCCTACGAGCAGTACTTC
few	TRBV27	.	TRBJ1-2	CASSFVPNYGYTF	TGTGCCAGCAGTTTTGTCCCTAACTATGGCTACACCTTC
.	TRBV11-2	.	TRBJ2-1	CASSLASQNLYNEQFF	TGTGCCAGCAGCTTAGCCTCCCAGAACCTGTACAATGAGCAGTTCTTC
.	TRBV7-9	TRBD1	TRBJ2-7	CASSSGQGRYEQYF	TGTGCCAGCAGCTCGGGACAGGGTAGATACGAGCAGTACTTC
.	TRBV6-5	TRBD2	TRBJ2-7	CASRLAGSSYEQYF	TGTGCCAGCCGGTTAGCGGGGAGCTCCTACGAGCAGTACTTC
.	TRBV18	.	TRBJ1-5	CASSPPLNQPQHF	TGTGCCAGCTCACCACCCCTTAATCAGCCCCAGCATTTT
.	TRBV7-9	TRBD2	TRBJ2-1	CASSWGLAGVYSYNEQFF	TGTGCCAGCAGCTGGGGACTAGCGGGAGTCTACTCCTACAATGAGCAGTTCTTC
.	TRBV7-2	TRBD1	TRBJ1-1	CASSLSGTVNTEAFF	TGTGCCAGCAGCTTATCCGGGACAGTGAACACTGAAGCTTTCTTT
.	TRBV5-1	.	TRBJ1-2	CASSFEVGQGNGYTF	TGCGCCAGCAGCTTCGAGGTTGGGCAGGGCAATGGCTACACCTTC
few	TRBV4-2	TRBD2	TRBJ2-7	CASSQDARLQGRSGRAGYEQYF	TGTGCCAGCAGCCAAGATGCGCGCCTCCAGGGGAGGAGCGGGAGGGCCGGGTACGAGCAGTACTTC